Listed below are T cell receptor beta chains from one sample, sequenced in a study of blood T cell repertoires in COVID-19. The data were produced by immunoSEQ multiplex PCR, yet TCRdb's version contains in-frame clones alone and is incomplete. The table shows some 220,000 clones, with around 80% occurring only once. The source material was peripheral blood. Every receptor here comes from a woman in her 70s with acute or convalescent COVID-19. Each CDR3 is given with its conserved first and last residue. Clone size is not always given. Where it is, it says once, few, many or a class for expanded clones.

clone size | J gene | V gene | CDR3 protein
. | TRBJ2-3 | TRBV19 | CASTRGGVPAGSRYF
. | TRBJ1-6 | TRBV27 | CASSGTGVGGWSPLHF
. | TRBJ2-6 | TRBV7-8 | CASSYSVSGANVLTF
. | TRBJ2-2 | TRBV5-4 | CASSFGTNGATGELFF
few | TRBJ2-2 | TRBV7-9 | CASSSTRKNTGELFF
. | TRBJ2-2 | TRBV6-2/TRBV6-3 | CASSQTGGNTGELFF
few | TRBJ1-6 | TRBV11-2 | CASSPGQLNSPLHF
. | TRBJ1-5 | TRBV30 | CAWSVQGTGNQPQHF
. | TRBJ2-5 | TRBV5-1 | CASSWRDREGTQYF
. | TRBJ1-1 | TRBV20-1 | CSARATGFFF
once | TRBJ2-4 | TRBV6-1 | CASSEAPTSGGAGAKNIQYF
. | TRBJ2-3 | TRBV4-3 | CASSQARGAGESTQYF
once | TRBJ2-2 | TRBV6-5 | CASSYGSGRATGELFF
. | TRBJ1-2 | TRBV19 | CASTLGLSYGYTF
. | TRBJ1-2 | TRBV24-1 | CATSDLNRHYGYTF
once | TRBJ1-1 | TRBV7-2 | CASSPYRLSEAFF
. | TRBJ2-3 | TRBV7-2 | CASSWDRDTQYF
. | TRBJ2-5 | TRBV5-4 | CASSLVTSGGARKTQYF
once | TRBJ2-7 | TRBV6-2/TRBV6-3 | CASSYKRGGTYEQYF
. | TRBJ1-1 | TRBV18 | CASSRDTNTEAFF
. | TRBJ2-2 | TRBV12-3/TRBV12-4 | CASSFAGTGELFF
. | TRBJ2-3 | TRBV3-1/TRBV3-2 | CASSQGDSSTDTQYF
. | TRBJ2-5 | TRBV6-5 | CASMKQGAEETQYF